The sequence of this T cell receptor (beta chain) was determined in a study of T cells after yellow fever vaccination. Synthesis of TCR cDNA relied on 5'RACE template switching, which attached a universal primer site and UMIs. TCRdb used MiXCR to reprocess the 5' RACE reads, holding one entry per CDR3 protein. The sample includes nearly 300,000 distinct CDR3 sequences, 8.7% of them seen just once. Many counts were recorded for this clonotype. What it binds is unknown. Overall study results and limits: Clones from primary vaccination mostly reappeared after the booster (approximately 96% CD4, 88% CD8).

Germline CDR1 and CDR2: SGHTA and FQGNSA. Trimming removed 0 bases from V and 5 bases from J, with 2 bases in between. The CDR3 has 13 residues. The gene calls are TRBV7-2 and TRBJ1-6; no reliable D call. The starting material was CD4+ T cells sorted from PBMCs, obtained 5 days after the yellow fever booster vaccination. The TCR was taken from a man between 18 and 35 years old who received the YFV17D yellow fever vaccine. In DNA form, the CDR3 reads TGTGCCAGCAGCTTAGCGAATAATTCACCCCTCCACTTT. Amino acid sequence: CASSLANNSPLHF.